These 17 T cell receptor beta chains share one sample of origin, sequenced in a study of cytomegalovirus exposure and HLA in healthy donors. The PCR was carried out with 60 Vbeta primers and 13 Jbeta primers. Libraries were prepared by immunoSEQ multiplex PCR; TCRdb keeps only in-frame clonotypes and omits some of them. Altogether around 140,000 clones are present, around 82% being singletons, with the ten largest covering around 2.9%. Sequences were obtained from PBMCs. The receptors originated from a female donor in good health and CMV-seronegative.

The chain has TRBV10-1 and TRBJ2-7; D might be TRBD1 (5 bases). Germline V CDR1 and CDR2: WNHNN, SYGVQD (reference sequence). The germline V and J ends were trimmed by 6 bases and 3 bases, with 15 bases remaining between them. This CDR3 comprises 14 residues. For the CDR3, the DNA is TGCGCCAGCAGAAGAATAGATAGGGGCTACGAGCAGTACTTC. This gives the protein CASRRIDRGYEQYF.

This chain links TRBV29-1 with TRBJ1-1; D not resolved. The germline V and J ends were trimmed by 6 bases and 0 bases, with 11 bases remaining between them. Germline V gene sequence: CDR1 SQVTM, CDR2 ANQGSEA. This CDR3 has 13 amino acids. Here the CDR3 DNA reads TGCAGCGTCGCCGCGGGAGTGAACACTGAAGCTTTCTTT. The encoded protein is CSVAAGVNTEAFF.

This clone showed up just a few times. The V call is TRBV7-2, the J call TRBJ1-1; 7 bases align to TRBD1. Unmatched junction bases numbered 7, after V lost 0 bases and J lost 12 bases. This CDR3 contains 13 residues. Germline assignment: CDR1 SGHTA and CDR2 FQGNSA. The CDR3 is CASSLARGGATFF. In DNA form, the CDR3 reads TGTGCCAGCAGCTTAGCGCGAGGGGGCGCGACTTTCTTT.

The CDR3 nucleotides read TGCAGCGTTGAAACCAGGGTTCAAGGCTACACCTTC. It yields the protein CSVETRVQGYTF. This rearrangement joins TRBV29-1 to TRBJ1-2; the D gene is possibly TRBD1 (5 bases). CDR1 SQVTM and CDR2 ANQGSEA come from the germline V gene. V was cut by 2 bases and J by 8 bases, with 12 bases left in between. The CDR3 has 12 residues. Full variable domain (missing parts from reference TRBV29-1 and TRBJ1-2): SAVISQKPSRDICQRGTSLTIQCQVDSQVTMMFWYRQQPGQSLTLIATANQGSEATYESGFVIDKFPISRPNLTFSTLTVSNMSPEDSSIYLCSVETRVQGYTFGSGTRLTVV.

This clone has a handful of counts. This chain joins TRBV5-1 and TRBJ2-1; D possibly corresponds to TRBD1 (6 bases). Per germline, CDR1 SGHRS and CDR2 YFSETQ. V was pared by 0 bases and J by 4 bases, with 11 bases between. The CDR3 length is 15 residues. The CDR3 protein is CASSLVGTTYNEQFF. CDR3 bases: TGCGCCAGCAGCTTGGTAGGGACAACATACAATGAGCAGTTCTTC.

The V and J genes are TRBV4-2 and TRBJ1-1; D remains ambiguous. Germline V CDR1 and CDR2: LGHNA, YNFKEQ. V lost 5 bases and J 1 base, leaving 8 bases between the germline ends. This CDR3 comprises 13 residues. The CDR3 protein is CASSVTTNTEAFF. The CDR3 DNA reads TGTGCCAGCAGCGTCACAACGAACACTGAAGCTTTCTTT.

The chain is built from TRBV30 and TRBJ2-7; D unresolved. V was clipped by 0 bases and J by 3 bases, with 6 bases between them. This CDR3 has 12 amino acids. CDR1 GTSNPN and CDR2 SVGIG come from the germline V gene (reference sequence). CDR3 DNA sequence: TGTGCCTGGAGTGTAATCAGCTACGAGCAGTACTTC. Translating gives CAWSVISYEQYF.

The CDR3 sequence is CASSYVKGGTGELFF. For the CDR3, the DNA is TGTGCCAGCAGTTACGTCAAGGGAGGGACCGGGGAGCTGTTTTTT. The genes are TRBV6-6 and TRBJ2-2; 7 bases match TRBD2. Trimming removed 2 bases from V and 5 bases from J; junction bases left unmatched: 5. Per germline, CDR1 MNHNY and CDR2 SVGAGI (reference sequence). This CDR3 spans 15 amino acids.

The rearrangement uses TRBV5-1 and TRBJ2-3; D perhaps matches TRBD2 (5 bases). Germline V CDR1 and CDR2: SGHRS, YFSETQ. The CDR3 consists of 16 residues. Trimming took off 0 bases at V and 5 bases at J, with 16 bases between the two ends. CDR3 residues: CASSLVGGPMIDTQYF. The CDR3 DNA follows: TGCGCCAGCAGCTTGGTTGGCGGGCCTATGATAGATACGCAGTATTTT.

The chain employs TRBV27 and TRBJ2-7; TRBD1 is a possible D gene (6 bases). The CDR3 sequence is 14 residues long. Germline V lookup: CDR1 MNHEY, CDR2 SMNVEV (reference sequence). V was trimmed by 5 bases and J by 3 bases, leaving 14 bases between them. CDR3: CASSPSGHLYEQYF. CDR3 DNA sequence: TGTGCCAGCAGTCCTTCGGGACATCTCTACGAGCAGTACTTC.

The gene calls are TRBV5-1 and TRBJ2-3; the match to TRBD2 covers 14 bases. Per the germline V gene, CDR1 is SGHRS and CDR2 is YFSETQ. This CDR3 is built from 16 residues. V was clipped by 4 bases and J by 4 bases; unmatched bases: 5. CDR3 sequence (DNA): TGCGCCAGCAGCCGCCGACTAGCGGGAGGGTCAGATACGCAGTATTTT. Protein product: CASSRRLAGGSDTQYF.

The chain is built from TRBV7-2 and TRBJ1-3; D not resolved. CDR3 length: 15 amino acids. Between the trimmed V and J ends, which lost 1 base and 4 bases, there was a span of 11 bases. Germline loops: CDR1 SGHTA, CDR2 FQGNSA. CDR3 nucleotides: TGTGCCAGCAGCTTAGGGGCTGGGTTAGGAAACACCATATATTTT. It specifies CASSLGAGLGNTIYF.

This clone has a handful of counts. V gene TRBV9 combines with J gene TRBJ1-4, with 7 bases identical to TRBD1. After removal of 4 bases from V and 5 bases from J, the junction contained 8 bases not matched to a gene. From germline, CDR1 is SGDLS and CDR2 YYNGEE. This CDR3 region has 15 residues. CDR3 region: CASSTTGMRNEKLFF. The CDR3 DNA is TGTGCCAGCAGCACGACAGGGATGAGGAATGAAAAACTGTTTTTT.

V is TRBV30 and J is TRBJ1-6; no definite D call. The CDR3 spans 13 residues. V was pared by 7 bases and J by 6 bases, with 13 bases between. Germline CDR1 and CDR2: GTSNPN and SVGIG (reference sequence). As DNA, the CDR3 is TGTGCCTCTCAGGACGGACTTAATTCACCCCTCCACTTT. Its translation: CASQDGLNSPLHF.

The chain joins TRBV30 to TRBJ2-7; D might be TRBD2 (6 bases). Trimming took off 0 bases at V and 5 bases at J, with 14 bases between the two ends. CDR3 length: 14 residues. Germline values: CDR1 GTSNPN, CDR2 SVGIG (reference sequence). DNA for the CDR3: TGTGCCTGGAGTGTGTACAGCGGGTCCAACGAGCAGTACTTC. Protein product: CAWSVYSGSNEQYF.

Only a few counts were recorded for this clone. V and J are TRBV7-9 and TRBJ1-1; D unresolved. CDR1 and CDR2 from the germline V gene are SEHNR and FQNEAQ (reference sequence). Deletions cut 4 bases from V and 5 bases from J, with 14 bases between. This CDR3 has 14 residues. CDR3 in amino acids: CASSSNRESTEAFF. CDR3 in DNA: TGTGCCAGCAGCTCCAACCGGGAAAGTACTGAAGCTTTCTTT.

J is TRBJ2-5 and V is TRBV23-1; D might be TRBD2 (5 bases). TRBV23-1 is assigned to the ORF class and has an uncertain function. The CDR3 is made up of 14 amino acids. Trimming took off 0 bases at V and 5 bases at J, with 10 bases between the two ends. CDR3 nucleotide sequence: TGCGCCAGCAGTCAATCGGAGGAAAGGGAGACCCAGTACTTC. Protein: CASSQSEERETQYF.